These 32 T cell receptor beta chains were all obtained from the same sample, sequenced in a study of memory CD4+ T cells and cytomegalovirus serostatus. Single viable CD3+CD4+CD8-CD45RO+ cells were sorted as the memory CD4+ T cells. Sequencing was performed with immunoSEQ multiplex PCR; in TCRdb, only in-frame clones are kept and a portion is missing. This sample yields about 58,000 clones, of which more than 65% are seen a single time; around 0.5% belongs to the top ten. The specimen was memory CD4+ T cells from blood. These receptors originate from an adult in good health and CMV-seronegative. Some clones in this sample may be carry-over from other donors' samples.

The chain uses TRBV10-3 and TRBJ2-1, with 7 bases identical to TRBD2. This CDR3 is built from 13 residues. J lost 8 bases, V lost 6 bases, and 7 bases had no gene match. The germline V gene encodes CDR1 ENHRY and CDR2 SYGVKD. The CDR3 DNA follows: TGTGCCATCAGCCTCCGGGAGGTCGATGAGCAGTTCTTC. Its translation: CAISLREVDEQFF.

The chain couples TRBV11-3 to TRBJ2-5; D is unclear. Germline V gene lookup returns CDR1 SGHNT and CDR2 YENEEA. The CDR3 is 13 residues long. Trimming left V 6 bases short and J 0 bases short, with 8 bases between. The CDR3 nucleotides are TGTGCCAGCAGTCGGACGTACCAAGAGACCCAGTACTTC. As protein: CASSRTYQETQYF.

The chain uses TRBV25-1 and TRBJ2-7, with 9 bases identical to TRBD1. J was trimmed by 0 bases and V by 3 bases; bases with no gene match: 9. Germline values: CDR1 MGHDK, CDR2 SYGVNS. This CDR3 contains 17 residues. The CDR3 DNA follows: TGTGCCAGCAGTGATTCCGGGACAGGGACTTTCTCCTACGAGCAGTACTTC. This translates into CASSDSGTGTFSYEQYF.

The CDR3 bases are TGTGCCAGCTCACCAGGGACTAGCAAAAACTACGAGCAGTACTTC. It codes for CASSPGTSKNYEQYF. This chain connects TRBV18 to TRBJ2-7; TRBD2 agrees at 9 bases. Germline CDR1 reads KGHSH; CDR2 reads LQKENI. There are 15 residues in the CDR3. After removal of 2 bases from V and 3 bases from J, the junction contained 5 bases not matched to a gene.

V gene TRBV19 combines with J gene TRBJ1-1; unclear D gene. This CDR3 region has 12 residues. V gave up 1 base and J gave up 7 bases, with 7 bases separating them. In germline, CDR1 is LNHDA, CDR2 SQIVND (reference sequence). Here the CDR3 reads CASSIARNEAFF. Written as DNA, the CDR3 is TGTGCCAGTAGTATAGCCAGAAATGAAGCTTTCTTT.

This chain links TRBV5-8 with TRBJ2-5, with D possibly matching TRBD2 (7 bases). V lost 1 base, J lost 4 bases, and 14 bases lay in between. Germline CDR1 reads SGHTS; CDR2 reads YDEGEE. The CDR3 sequence is 15 residues long. The CDR3 reads CASSLKGGGRETQYF. The CDR3 region has the DNA TGTGCCAGCAGCTTGAAGGGGGGAGGGAGAGAGACCCAGTACTTC.

The chain combines TRBV28 with TRBJ2-7; the D call may be TRBD1 or TRBD2 (5 bases each). The CDR3 covers 12 residues. Trimming took off 5 bases at V and 6 bases at J, with 11 bases between the two ends. Germline V lookup: CDR1 MDHEN, CDR2 SYDVKM. The CDR3 DNA sequence: TGTGCCAGCAGTGGCTGGGACCCCGAGCAGTACTTC. It codes for CASSGWDPEQYF. Drawing the rest from reference TRBV28 and TRBJ2-7, the complete variable domain is DVKVTQSSRYLVKRTGEKVFLECVQDMDHENMFWYRQDPGLGLRLIYFSYDVKMKEKGDIPEGYSVSREKKERFSLILESASTNQTSMYLCASSGWDPEQYFGPGTRLTVT.

This clone was observed once. This sequence joins TRBV29-1 and TRBJ2-3; TRBD1 aligns across 9 bases. Germline lookup yields CDR1 SQVTM and CDR2 ANQGSEA. The CDR3 is made up of 15 amino acids. The V segment lost 4 bases and the J segment 0 bases; nucleotides outside the gene matches: 5. Here the CDR3 reads CSVGRQGGSTDTQYF. CDR3 DNA sequence: TGCAGCGTTGGGAGACAGGGGGGCAGCACAGATACGCAGTATTTT.

This clone turned up a few times. The genes are TRBV27 and TRBJ1-1; D gene unclear. Germline CDR1 MNHEY, CDR2 SMNVEV (reference sequence). The V end was cut by 7 bases, the J end by 4 bases, with 19 bases between. The CDR3 runs 15 residues. CDR3 in amino acids: CASTPMGSTRTEAFF. The CDR3 DNA reads as TGTGCCAGCACCCCCATGGGATCGACACGCACTGAAGCTTTCTTT.

The V call is TRBV7-9, the J call TRBJ2-1, with a possible D match to TRBD2 (5 bases). The CDR3 contains 14 residues. Germline values: CDR1 SEHNR, CDR2 FQNEAQ (reference sequence). V lost 4 bases to trimming and J lost 9 bases, with 16 bases between them. CDR3 amino acids: CASSSGLPSSEQFF. CDR3 nucleotide sequence: TGTGCCAGCAGCTCCGGACTCCCGAGTAGTGAGCAGTTCTTC.

As regards this clone: One junction end does not reproduce the germline sequence, and a read error may be involved. V is TRBV7-2 and J is TRBJ2-4; 12 nucleotides agree with TRBD2. Germline loops: CDR1 SGHTA, CDR2 FQGNSA. This CDR3 is 17 amino acids long. The chain's CDR3 is CASSLAGGPGTKNIQYF. The CDR3 region has the DNA TGTGCCAGCAGCCTAGCGGGAGGGCCGGGAACCAAAAACATTCAGTACTTC.

The chain has TRBV4-3 and TRBJ2-7, with D tentatively TRBD2 (5 bases). Deletions cut 3 bases from V and 5 bases from J, with 29 bases between. This CDR3 spans 19 amino acids. The V gene's germline CDR1 is LGHNA and CDR2 YSLEER. CDR3 coding DNA: TGCGCCAGCAGCCACCCCCGGTTTCGAGTGGGAGTCGAAGCTGACGAGCAGTACTTC. Its protein is CASSHPRFRVGVEADEQYF.

This clone was seen only once. The rearrangement joins TRBV18 to TRBJ2-5, with D perhaps matching TRBD2 (6 bases). CDR1 and CDR2 from the germline V gene are KGHSH and LQKENI. This CDR3 region has 14 residues. The V and J ends lost 3 bases and 5 bases respectively, with 13 bases between them. The CDR3 nucleotides are TGTGCCAGCTCACCGAACTCGGGGAGGGAGACCCAGTACTTC. Translation: CASSPNSGRETQYF.

The rearrangement uses TRBV30 and TRBJ1-5, with no clear D. Trimming cost V 5 bases and J 0 bases, with 8 bases left between them. Germline V gene data show CDR1 as GTSNPN and CDR2 as SVGIG (reference sequence). The CDR3 contains 13 residues. CDR3 amino acids: CAWGSDSNQPQHF. The CDR3, as DNA: TGTGCCTGGGGGTCAGATAGCAATCAGCCCCAGCATTTT.

This chain joins TRBV30 and TRBJ1-5, with 7 bases matching TRBD1. Trimming removed 2 bases from V and 2 bases from J; junction bases left unmatched: 6. Per germline, CDR1 GTSNPN and CDR2 SVGIG (reference sequence). The CDR3 runs to 15 residues. CDR3 coding DNA: TGTGCCTGGAGTAAGGGGGCGTTCGGCAATCAGCCCCAGCATTTT. This translates into CAWSKGAFGNQPQHF.

V usage is TRBV6-6 and J usage is TRBJ2-3; D gene unclear. This CDR3 comprises 14 residues. Trimming cost V 4 bases and J 3 bases, with 11 bases left between them. Germline V gene lookup returns CDR1 MNHNY and CDR2 SVGAGI (reference sequence). The CDR3 spells CASSSRGATDTQYF. The CDR3, as DNA: TGTGCCAGCAGTTCCCGTGGTGCTACAGATACGCAGTATTTT.

V gene TRBV19 combines with J gene TRBJ1-3; D unresolved. Per germline, CDR1 LNHDA and CDR2 SQIVND (reference sequence). This CDR3 region has 13 residues. V was pared by 3 bases and J by 4 bases, with 7 bases between. CDR3 protein: CASSIPVGNTIYF. The DNA of the CDR3 is TGTGCCAGTAGTATTCCGGTAGGAAACACCATATATTTT.

The V gene is TRBV19, the J gene TRBJ1-5; D unclear. CDR1 and CDR2 from the germline V gene are LNHDA and SQIVND (reference sequence). V lost 4 bases to trimming and J lost 0 bases, with 10 bases between them. This CDR3 contains 15 residues. This CDR3 reads CASSRGSPSNQPQHF. CDR3 sequence (DNA): TGTGCCAGTAGTAGAGGGAGCCCTAGCAATCAGCCCCAGCATTTT.

The sample holds a few counts of this clone. The V and J genes are TRBV6-1 and TRBJ1-1; no clear D. Looked up from germline, CDR1 is MNHNS and CDR2 is SASEGT. Between the trimmed V and J ends, which lost 2 bases and 0 bases, there was a span of 10 bases. The CDR3 loop spans 15 amino acids. The CDR3 nucleotides are TGTGCCAGCAGTGAAATCCCAGCCATGAACACTGAAGCTTTCTTT. It translates to CASSEIPAMNTEAFF.

The chain recombines TRBV30 with TRBJ2-3, with 11 bases lining up with TRBD2. Trimming at V came to 2 bases and at J to 1 base, leaving 5 bases not matched to a gene. The germline V gene has CDR1 GTSNPN and CDR2 SVGIG (reference sequence). The CDR3 loop spans 16 amino acids. CDR3 in amino acids: CAWSHGTSGGTDTQYF. For the CDR3, the DNA is TGTGCCTGGAGTCATGGGACTAGCGGAGGCACAGATACGCAGTATTTT.

The genes are TRBV6-6 and TRBJ1-1; the D gene is possibly TRBD1 (5 bases). The CDR3 length is 13 residues. Germline loops: CDR1 MNHNY, CDR2 SVGAGI (reference sequence). Trimming took off 7 bases at V and 5 bases at J, with 14 bases between the two ends. The CDR3 nucleotides are TGTGCCAGCAATCAGGGTGGTGGGACTGAAGCTTTCTTT. Translating gives CASNQGGGTEAFF.

CDR3 amino acids: CASSIPTSGAYEQYF. In DNA, the CDR3 is TGTGCCAGCAGTATCCCGACTAGCGGAGCCTACGAGCAGTACTTC. The chain recombines TRBV27 with TRBJ2-7, with 9 bases identical to TRBD2. The CDR3 loop spans 15 amino acids. Germline V gene lookup returns CDR1 MNHEY and CDR2 SMNVEV (reference sequence). Trimming took 5 bases from V and 2 from J; bases not matched to a gene: 7.

This chain connects TRBV18 to TRBJ2-3, with TRBD1 matching 9 bases. Germline CDR1 and CDR2: KGHSH and LQKENI. V lost 4 bases to trimming and J lost 2 bases; unmatched junction nucleotides: 4. This CDR3 is built from 15 residues. CDR3 region: CASSRGTGFTDTQYF. The CDR3 bases are TGTGCCAGCTCACGGGGGACAGGGTTCACAGATACGCAGTATTTT.

This clone was seen only once. V gene TRBV19 combines with J gene TRBJ2-4; a weak D match, TRBD2 (5 bases). This CDR3 spans 16 amino acids. The V and J ends lost 5 bases and 0 bases respectively, with 14 bases between them. Germline V gene lookup returns CDR1 LNHDA and CDR2 SQIVND (reference sequence). The CDR3 reads CASSPRDIIAKNIQYF. For the CDR3, the DNA is TGTGCCAGTAGTCCCCGGGATATTATAGCCAAAAACATTCAGTACTTC.

The chain has TRBV5-1 and TRBJ2-2, with D tentatively TRBD2 (6 bases). The CDR3 loop spans 15 amino acids. Looked up from germline, CDR1 is SGHRS and CDR2 is YFSETQ. Trimming removed 4 bases from V and 3 bases from J, with 13 bases in between. The CDR3 protein is CASSTASVDTGELFF. The CDR3 DNA reads as TGCGCCAGCAGCACGGCTAGCGTGGACACCGGGGAGCTGTTTTTT.

J is TRBJ2-2 and V is TRBV5-4, with 10 bases that match TRBD2. V shed 7 bases and J 3 bases; nucleotides not matched to a gene: 6. The CDR3 has 15 residues. CDR1 and CDR2 (germline): SGHNT, YYREEE (reference sequence). The CDR3 region has the DNA TGTGCCAGCGCAACCGGGACTAGCGACACCGGGGAGCTGTTTTTT. As protein: CASATGTSDTGELFF.

The chain joins TRBV7-6 to TRBJ2-1, with D maybe TRBD2 (5 bases). V lost 4 bases to trimming and J lost 4 bases, with 8 bases between them. Germline V gives CDR1 SGHVS, CDR2 FNYEAQ. The CDR3 sequence is 13 residues long. The CDR3, as DNA: TGTGCCAGCAGCTCAAGCGGATACAATGAGCAGTTCTTC. Translation gives CASSSSGYNEQFF.

The chain has TRBV7-9 and TRBJ2-7; a possible D gene is TRBD2 (6 bases). From germline, CDR1 is SEHNR and CDR2 FQNEAQ (reference sequence). V was pared by 5 bases and J by 6 bases, with 23 bases between. The CDR3 has 16 amino acids. This CDR3 is CASSVGGPGPTGEQYF. The CDR3 region has the DNA TGTGCCAGCAGCGTGGGGGGTCCGGGACCCACGGGCGAGCAGTACTTC. Filled out from reference TRBV7-9 and TRBJ2-7, the complete variable domain reads DTGVSQNPRHKITKRGQNVTFRCDPISEHNRLYWYRQTLGQGPEFLTYFQNEAQLEKSRLLSDRFSAERPKGSFSTLEIQRTEQGDSAMYLCASSVGGPGPTGEQYFGPGTRLTVT.

The chain employs TRBV10-3 and TRBJ1-4; tentatively, D is TRBD1 (6 bases). Per germline, CDR1 ENHRY and CDR2 SYGVKD. The CDR3 is 13 amino acids. Trimming shortened V by 10 bases and J by 10 bases, and 19 bases separated the two germline ends. The CDR3 sequence is CATMDQGLRKLFF. The DNA of the CDR3 is TGTGCCACCATGGACCAGGGGCTCCGAAAACTGTTTTTT.

This clone occurred once. The limits of the CDR3 on the DNA are not certain, so only TCRdb's listed CDR3 is given. V gene TRBV30 combines with J gene TRBJ1-2; TRBD1 is the table's D call, not checked against the DNA. The CDR3 adds up to 12 amino acids, both ends counted. Germline V gene data show CDR1 as GTSNPN and CDR2 as SVGIG (reference sequence). CDR3 amino acids: CAWGQGIRRSGF.

This clone turned up a few times. This chain joins TRBV7-9 and TRBJ1-3; tentatively, D is TRBD1 (5 bases). The V end lost 3 bases, the J end lost 0 bases, and 9 bases lay between the germline ends. The CDR3 contains 15 residues. Germline CDR1 is SEHNR and CDR2 is FQNEAQ (reference sequence). CDR3 residues: CASSLGDFSGNTIYF. The CDR3 DNA is TGTGCCAGCAGCTTGGGGGACTTCTCTGGAAACACCATATATTTT.

The V gene is TRBV18, the J gene TRBJ2-1; TRBD2 is a possible D gene (6 bases). Germline lookup yields CDR1 KGHSH and CDR2 LQKENI. Trimming left V 6 bases short and J 1 base short, with 16 bases between. The CDR3 loop spans 16 amino acids. The CDR3 loop reads CASSSPVGGSYNEQFF. The CDR3 nucleotides read TGTGCCAGCTCCTCCCCGGTGGGAGGATCCTACAATGAGCAGTTCTTC.